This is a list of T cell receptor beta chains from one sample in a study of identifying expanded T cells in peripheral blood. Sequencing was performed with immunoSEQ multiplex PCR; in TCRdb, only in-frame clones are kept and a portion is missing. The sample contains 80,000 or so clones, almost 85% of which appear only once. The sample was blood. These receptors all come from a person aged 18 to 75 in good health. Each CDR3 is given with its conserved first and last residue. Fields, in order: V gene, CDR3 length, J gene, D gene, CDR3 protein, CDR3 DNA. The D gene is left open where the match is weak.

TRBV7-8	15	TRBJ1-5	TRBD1	CASSLGGTGEQPQHF	TGTGCCAGCAGCTTAGGGGGGACAGGGGAACAGCCCCAGCATTTT
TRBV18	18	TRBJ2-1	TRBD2	CASSPRDRLLAGAAGQFF	TGTGCCAGCTCACCACGAGACAGACTATTAGCGGGAGCCGCTGGGCAGTTCTTC
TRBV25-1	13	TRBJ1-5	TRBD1	CASSWTGDQPQHF	TGTGCCAGCAGTTGGACAGGCGACCAGCCCCAGCATTTT
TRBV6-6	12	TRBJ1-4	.	CASSRVNEKLFF	TGTGCCAGCAGCAGGGTTAATGAAAAACTGTTTTTT
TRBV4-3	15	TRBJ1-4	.	CASSNYRVANEKLFF	TGCGCCAGCAGCAACTACAGGGTCGCTAATGAAAAACTGTTTTTT
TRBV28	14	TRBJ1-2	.	CATTPQGRYYGYTF	TGTGCCACCACTCCCCAGGGGAGGTACTATGGCTACACCTTC
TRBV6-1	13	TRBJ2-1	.	CASSEYHANEQFF	TGTGCCAGCAGTGAATACCACGCCAATGAGCAGTTCTTC
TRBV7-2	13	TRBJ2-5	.	CASRSTGLETQYF	TGTGCCAGCAGATCCACAGGGTTGGAGACCCAGTACTTC
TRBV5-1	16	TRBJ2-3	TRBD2	CASSLESREGLDTQYF	TGCGCCAGCAGCTTAGAGTCGCGGGAGGGCCTAGATACGCAGTATTTT
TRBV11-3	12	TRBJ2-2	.	CASTLGAGELFF	TGTGCCAGCACCCTAGGAGCCGGGGAGCTGTTTTTT
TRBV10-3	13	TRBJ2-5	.	CAISVGLQETQYF	TGTGCCATCAGTGTAGGACTGCAAGAGACCCAGTACTTC
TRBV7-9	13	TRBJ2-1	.	CASSLEEYTEQFF	TGTGCCAGCAGCTTAGAGGAGTATACTGAGCAGTTCTTC
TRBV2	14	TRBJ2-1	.	CASTVGRSYNEQFF	TGTGCCAGCACTGTGGGGAGATCATACAATGAGCAGTTCTTC
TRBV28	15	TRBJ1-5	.	CASSLTQGSNQPQHF	TGTGCCAGCAGTCTTACCCAGGGGAGCAATCAGCCCCAGCATTTT